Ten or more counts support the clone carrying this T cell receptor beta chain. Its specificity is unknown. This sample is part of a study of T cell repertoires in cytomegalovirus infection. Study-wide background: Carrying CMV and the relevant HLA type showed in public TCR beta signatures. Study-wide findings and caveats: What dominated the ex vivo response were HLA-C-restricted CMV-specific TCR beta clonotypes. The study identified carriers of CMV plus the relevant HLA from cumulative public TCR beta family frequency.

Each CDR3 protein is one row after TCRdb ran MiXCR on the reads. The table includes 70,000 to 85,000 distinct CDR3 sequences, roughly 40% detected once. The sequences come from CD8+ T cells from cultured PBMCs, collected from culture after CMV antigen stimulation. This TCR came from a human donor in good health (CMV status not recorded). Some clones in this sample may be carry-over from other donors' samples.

The CDR3 sequence is CASSLGNEQFF. The CDR3 DNA is TGTGCCAGCAGCTTGGGCAATGAGCAGTTCTTC. This chain joins TRBV7-8 and TRBJ2-1; D call uncertain. The CDR3 consists of 11 residues. Trimming stripped 3 bases from V and 6 bases from J, with 3 bases between. Germline CDR1 is SGHVS and CDR2 is FQNEAQ.